The T cell receptor beta chain under discussion was sequenced for a study of cytomegalovirus exposure and HLA in healthy donors. The study, taken as a whole, reports: Common viral pathogens (according to a later analysis) appeared linked to several of the most significant clusters. For TCR beta chains, V- and J-gene trimming was later linked to a missense DCLRE1C variant.

A remark on this clone: The antigen is not known.

PCR primers comprised 60 Vbeta and 13 Jbeta primers. Profiling relied on immunoSEQ multiplex PCR, and the TCRdb table lists in-frame clones only, not all of them. Found here are 150,000 to 180,000 clones, around 68% of them singletons; the top ten hold about 2.1%. Germline assignment: CDR1 SGHRS and CDR2 YFSETQ. There are 15 residues in the CDR3. The V end lost 2 bases, the J end lost 4 bases, and 14 bases lay between the germline ends. The chain links TRBV5-1 to TRBJ2-3; D may be TRBD1 (7 bases). The receptor was isolated from a man aged 25 to 40 in good health and CMV-seronegative. The specimen sequenced was PBMCs. CDR3 nucleotides: TGCGCCAGCAGCTTACGACAGGGCGGGGCAGATACGCAGTATTTT. Protein: CASSLRQGGADTQYF.